The present T cell receptor beta chain was sequenced within a study of PD-1 blockade in classical Hodgkin lymphoma. General study results and limits: Factors driving the repertoire differences, possibly disease activity or prior therapy, remain undefined. Reports indicated that newly diagnosed patients had lower baseline TCR diversity than healthy donors did.

Every single patient, without exception, relapsed after autologous stem cell transplantation, and brentuximab vedotin exposure varied. Some clones are missing from TCRdb's copy, which holds only in-frame ones; the method was immunoSEQ multiplex PCR. Counted here are some 25,000 clones, around 73% occurring once; the ten biggest clones make up 35%. The germline V gene has CDR1 MGHRA and CDR2 YSYEKL. The ends lost 4 bases at V and 2 bases at J; junction bases unmatched: 12. The CDR3 loop spans 20 amino acids. To note about this clone: Its cognate antigen is unknown.

Sequencing used peripheral blood mononuclear cells (PBMCs), obtained before the second cycle of nivolumab. V and J are TRBV4-1 and TRBJ2-6; TRBD1 matches at 12 bases. This receptor was identified in a human donor with classical Hodgkin lymphoma. CDR3 amino acids: CASSPDLGDRGQAGANVLTF. CDR3 coding DNA: TGCGCCAGCAGCCCAGATTTGGGGGACAGGGGGCAGGCTGGGGCCAACGTCCTGACTTTC.